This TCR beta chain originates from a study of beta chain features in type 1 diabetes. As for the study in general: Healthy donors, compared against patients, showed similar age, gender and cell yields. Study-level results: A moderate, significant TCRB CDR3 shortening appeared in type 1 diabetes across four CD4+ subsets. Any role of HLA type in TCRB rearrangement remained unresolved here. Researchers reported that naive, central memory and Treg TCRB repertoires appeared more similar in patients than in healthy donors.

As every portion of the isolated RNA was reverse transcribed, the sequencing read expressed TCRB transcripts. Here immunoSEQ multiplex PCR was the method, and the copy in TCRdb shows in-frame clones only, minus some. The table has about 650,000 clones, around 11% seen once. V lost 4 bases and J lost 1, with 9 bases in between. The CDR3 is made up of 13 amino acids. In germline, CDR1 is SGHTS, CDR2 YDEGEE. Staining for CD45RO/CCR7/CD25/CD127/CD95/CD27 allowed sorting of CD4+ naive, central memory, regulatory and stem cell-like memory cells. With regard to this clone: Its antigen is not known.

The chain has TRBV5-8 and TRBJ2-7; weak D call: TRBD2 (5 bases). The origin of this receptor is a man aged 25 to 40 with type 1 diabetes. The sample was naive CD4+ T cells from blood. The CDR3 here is CASSKGRSYEQYF. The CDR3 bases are TGTGCCAGCAGCAAAGGGAGATCCTACGAGCAGTACTTC.